The rows below give T cell receptor beta chains drawn from one sample of a study of metastatic and nonmetastatic thyroid tumors. TCRdb re-clonotyped the PCR reads through MiXCR. The sample records about 22,000 clones, around 18% being singletons. The material sequenced was adjacent normal tissue. These receptors came from a male donor with papillary thyroid cancer or a benign thyroid nodule (not recorded which). Some clones in this sample may be carry-over from other donors' samples. Each CDR3 is given with its conserved first and last residue. A D gene is named only where the DNA matches it firmly. Size is omitted from some rows. Given values are once, few, many or a class for expanded clones.

NA TRBV9 NA CASSVAGAEGETQYF
TRBD1 TRBV4-1 many CASSQADRGFEAFF
TRBD1 TRBV6-1 few CASSSQGVESFF
TRBD2 TRBV7-8 many CASNHRDYLTDTQYF
NA TRBV12-3/TRBV12-4 NA CAGSAPGVCSYEQYF
NA TRBV10-3 NA CAIKPGAHGANVLSF
TRBD1 TRBV15 many CATSPGTGSVALHF
NA TRBV12-3/TRBV12-4 medium-sized CASSLGPNTEAFF
NA TRBV20-1 medium-sized CSAIWDSEQFF
NA TRBV7-3 many CASSATGYTEAFF
TRBD2 TRBV5-1 many CASSLGLAGASTDTQYF
NA TRBV7-8 many CASSLGARAYNEQFF
TRBD1 TRBV24-1 NA CATSDSQGTGPHEQYF
TRBD2 TRBV7-3 NA CASSLTQIAGGPTDTQYF
NA TRBV28 few CANALSQLTGYGYTF
NA TRBV7-9 many CASTLGAGNTIYF
NA TRBV15 many CATSRGSASEQYF
TRBD2 TRBV9 NA CASSPPGGRNTGEPSF
TRBD1 TRBV12-3/TRBV12-4 many CASSQGQGGIYGYTF
NA TRBV12-3/TRBV12-4 medium-sized CASSLGPGTEAFF
NA TRBV11-2 many CASSLGSGNTIYF
NA TRBV12-3/TRBV12-4 medium-sized CASSPRGGLGLKSYEQYF
TRBD1 TRBV5-6 many CASSLTGWDQPQHF
NA TRBV7-8 many CASSLGLEAFF
NA TRBV13 many CASPQEWATNEKLFF
NA TRBV6-1 few CASNRDPNTGELFF
NA TRBV7-6 few CALPRMNTEAFF
NA TRBV13 many CASSFFRDGNTIYF
TRBD1 TRBV27 NA CASSGGGGTGGRETQYF
TRBD2 TRBV9 many CASSEGGSGGQGPYNEQFF
NA TRBV7-6 many CASSLGPGRSYNEQFF
NA TRBV20-1 NA CSAIRIPAGYNEQFF
NA TRBV4-2 many CASSQDRPDEKLFF
TRBD2 TRBV4-2 many CASSLAGGATDTQYF
NA TRBV28 medium-sized CASSLEPRQTYEQYF
NA TRBV5-8 many CASSLALRDNVLTF
TRBD1 TRBV9 NA CASSVPGQGRPGANVLTF
TRBD2 TRBV11-3 many CASSRGLAGGLSTDTQYF
TRBD2 TRBV4-2 once CASSQRGTSGTHLPQETQYF
NA TRBV28 few CASISQGDSVANVLTF
NA TRBV7-2 few CASSIYSGGYTF
NA TRBV6-1 few CASRDTQTGELFF
NA TRBV24-1 many CATSDRRGGTGELFF
NA TRBV5-6 many CASSLDGGGTDTQYF
TRBD2 TRBV12-3/TRBV12-4 few CASSLRDYKYETQYF